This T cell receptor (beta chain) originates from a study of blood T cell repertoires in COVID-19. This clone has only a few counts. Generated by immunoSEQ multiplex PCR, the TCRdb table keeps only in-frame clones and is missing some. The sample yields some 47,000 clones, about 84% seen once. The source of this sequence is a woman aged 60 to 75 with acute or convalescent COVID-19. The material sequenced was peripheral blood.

CDR3 sequence (DNA): TGTGCCAGCAGGCACCGACTAGCGGAAGCCGGGGAGCTGTTTTTT. It specifies CASRHRLAEAGELFF. This chain uses TRBV7-2 with TRBJ2-2, with TRBD2 matching over 9 bases. Germline CDR1 is SGHTA and CDR2 is FQGNSA. The CDR3 totals 15 residues. The junction had 8 bases not matched to a gene; V was cut back by 6 bases and J by 6 bases.